The sequence of this T cell receptor beta chain was determined in a study of blood T cell repertoires in COVID-19. V was clipped by 4 bases and J by 5 bases; unmatched bases: 11. CDR3 size: 18 residues. Germline V gives CDR1 LNHDA, CDR2 SQIVND (reference sequence). TCRdb's copy holds only in-frame clones and misses some; the assay was immunoSEQ multiplex PCR. This table holds 300,000 to 350,000 clones, 90% found once. Participants, about 18 to 100 years old, spanned about two dozen US areas. The receptor was isolated from a woman younger than 30 with acute COVID-19. This chain links TRBV19 with TRBJ2-7, with 16 nucleotides matching TRBD2. The sequencing input was PBMCs or T cells enriched from blood (not recorded which). The chain's CDR3 is CASSTPGLAGGLTHEQYF. The CDR3 DNA reads as TGTGCCAGTAGTACTCCGGGACTAGCGGGAGGGCTTACCCACGAGCAGTACTTC.